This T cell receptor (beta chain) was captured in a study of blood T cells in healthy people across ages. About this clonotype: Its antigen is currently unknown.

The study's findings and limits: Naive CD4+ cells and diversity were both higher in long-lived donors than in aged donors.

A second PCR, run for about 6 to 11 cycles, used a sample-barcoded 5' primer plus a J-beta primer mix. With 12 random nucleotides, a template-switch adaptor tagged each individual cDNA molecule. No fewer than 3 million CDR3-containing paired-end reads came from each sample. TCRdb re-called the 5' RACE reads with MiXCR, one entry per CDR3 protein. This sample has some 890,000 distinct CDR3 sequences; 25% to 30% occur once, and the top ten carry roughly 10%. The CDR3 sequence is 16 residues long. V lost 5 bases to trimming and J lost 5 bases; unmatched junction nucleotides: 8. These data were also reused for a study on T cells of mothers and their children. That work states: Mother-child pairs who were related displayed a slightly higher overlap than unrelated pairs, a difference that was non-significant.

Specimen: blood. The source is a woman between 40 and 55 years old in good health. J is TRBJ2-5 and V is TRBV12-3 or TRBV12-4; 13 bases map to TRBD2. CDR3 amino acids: CASSPGLAGVGETQYF. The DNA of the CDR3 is TGTGCCAGCAGTCCCGGACTAGCGGGGGTCGGTGAGACCCAGTACTTC.